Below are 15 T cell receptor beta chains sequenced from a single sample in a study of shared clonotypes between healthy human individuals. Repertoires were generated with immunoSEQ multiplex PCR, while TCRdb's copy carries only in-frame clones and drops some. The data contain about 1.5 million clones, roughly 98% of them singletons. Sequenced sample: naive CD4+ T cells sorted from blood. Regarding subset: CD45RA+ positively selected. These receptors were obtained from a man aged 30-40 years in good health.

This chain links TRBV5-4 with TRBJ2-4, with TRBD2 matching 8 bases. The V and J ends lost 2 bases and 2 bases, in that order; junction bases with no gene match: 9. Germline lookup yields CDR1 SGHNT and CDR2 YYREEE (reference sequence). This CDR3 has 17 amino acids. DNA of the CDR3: TGTGCCAGCAGCTTATCAGCGGGAGTGCCCCCCAAAAACATTCAGTACTTC. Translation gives CASSLSAGVPPKNIQYF. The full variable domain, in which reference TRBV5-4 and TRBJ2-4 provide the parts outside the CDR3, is ETGVTQSPTHLIKTRGQQVTLRCSSQSGHNTVSWYQQALGQGPQFIFQYYREEENGRGNFPPRFSGLQFPNYSSELNVNALELDDSALYLCASSLSAGVPPKNIQYFGAGTRLSVL.

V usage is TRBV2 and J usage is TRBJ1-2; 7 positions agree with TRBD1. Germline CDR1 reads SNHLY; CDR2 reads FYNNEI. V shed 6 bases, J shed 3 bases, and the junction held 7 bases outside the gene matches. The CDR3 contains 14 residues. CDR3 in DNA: TGTGCCAGCAGGGGACAGCCGGTTTACTATGGCTACACCTTC. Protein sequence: CASRGQPVYYGYTF.

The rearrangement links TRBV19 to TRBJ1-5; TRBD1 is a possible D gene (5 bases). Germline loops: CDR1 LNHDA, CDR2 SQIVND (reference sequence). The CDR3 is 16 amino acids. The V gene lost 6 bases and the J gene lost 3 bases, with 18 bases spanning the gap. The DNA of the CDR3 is TGTGCCAGTAGCCCCACTGTTCGGGGCACCAATCAGCCCCAGCATTTT. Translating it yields CASSPTVRGTNQPQHF.

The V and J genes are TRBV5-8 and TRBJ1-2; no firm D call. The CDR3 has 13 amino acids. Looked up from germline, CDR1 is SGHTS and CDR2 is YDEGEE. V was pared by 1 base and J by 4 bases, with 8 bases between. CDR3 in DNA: TGTGCCAGCAGCTTGAGAGACACCTATGGCTACACCTTC. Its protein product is CASSLRDTYGYTF.

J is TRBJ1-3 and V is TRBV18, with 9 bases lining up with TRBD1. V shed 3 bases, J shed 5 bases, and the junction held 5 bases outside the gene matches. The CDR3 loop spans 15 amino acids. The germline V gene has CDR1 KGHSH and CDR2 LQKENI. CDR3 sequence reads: CASSPDRGSRNTIYF. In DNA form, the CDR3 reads TGTGCCAGCTCACCGGACAGGGGTTCCAGAAACACCATATATTTT.

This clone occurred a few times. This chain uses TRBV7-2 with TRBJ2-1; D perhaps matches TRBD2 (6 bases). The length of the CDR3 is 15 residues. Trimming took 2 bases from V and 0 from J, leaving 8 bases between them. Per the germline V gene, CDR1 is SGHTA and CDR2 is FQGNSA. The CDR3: CASSLYGSSYNEQFF. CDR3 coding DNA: TGTGCCAGCAGCTTATACGGGAGCTCCTACAATGAGCAGTTCTTC.

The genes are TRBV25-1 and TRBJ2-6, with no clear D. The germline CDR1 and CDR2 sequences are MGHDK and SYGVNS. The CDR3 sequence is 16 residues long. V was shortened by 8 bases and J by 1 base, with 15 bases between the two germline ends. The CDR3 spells CASESRGRSGANVLTF. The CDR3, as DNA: TGTGCCAGCGAATCCCGAGGCCGTTCTGGGGCCAACGTCCTGACTTTC.

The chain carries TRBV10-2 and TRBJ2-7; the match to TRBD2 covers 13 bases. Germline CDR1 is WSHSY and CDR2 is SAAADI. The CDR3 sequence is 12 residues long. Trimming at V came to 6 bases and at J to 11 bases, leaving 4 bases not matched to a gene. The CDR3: CASRPGLAGEYF. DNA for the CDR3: TGCGCCAGCAGACCCGGACTAGCGGGAGAGTACTTC.

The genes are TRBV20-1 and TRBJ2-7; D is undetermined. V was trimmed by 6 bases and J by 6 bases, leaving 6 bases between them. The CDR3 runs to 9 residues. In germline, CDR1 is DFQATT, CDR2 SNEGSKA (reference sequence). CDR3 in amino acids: CSAAFEQYF. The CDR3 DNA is TGCAGTGCCGCCTTCGAGCAGTACTTC.

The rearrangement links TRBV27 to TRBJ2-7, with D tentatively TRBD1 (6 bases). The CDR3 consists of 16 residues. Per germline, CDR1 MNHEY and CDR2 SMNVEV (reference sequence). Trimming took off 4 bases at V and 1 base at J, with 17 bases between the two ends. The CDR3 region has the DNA TGTGCCAGCAGTTCCCCCGGGACAAAAAGGTCCTACGAGCAGTACTTC. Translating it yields CASSSPGTKRSYEQYF.

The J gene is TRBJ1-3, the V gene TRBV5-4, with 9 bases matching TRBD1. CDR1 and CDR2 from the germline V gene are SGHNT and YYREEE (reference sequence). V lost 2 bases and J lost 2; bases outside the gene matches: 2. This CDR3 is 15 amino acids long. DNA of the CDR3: TGTGCCAGCAGCTTCGGGACAGGGACTGGAAACACCATATATTTT. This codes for CASSFGTGTGNTIYF.

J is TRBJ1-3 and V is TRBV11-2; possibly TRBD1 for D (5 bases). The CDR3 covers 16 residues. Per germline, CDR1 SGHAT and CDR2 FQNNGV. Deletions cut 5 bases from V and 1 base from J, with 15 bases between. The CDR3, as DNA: TGTGCCAGCAGCCGGGGGGACTTGCGATCTGGAAACACCATATATTTT. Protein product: CASSRGDLRSGNTIYF.

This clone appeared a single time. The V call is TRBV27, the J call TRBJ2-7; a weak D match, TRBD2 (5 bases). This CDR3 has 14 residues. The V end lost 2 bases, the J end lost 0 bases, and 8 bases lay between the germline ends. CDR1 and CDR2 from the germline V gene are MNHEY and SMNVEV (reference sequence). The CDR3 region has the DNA TGTGCCAGCAGTTTAGTAGGGAGCTCCTACGAGCAGTACTTC. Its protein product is CASSLVGSSYEQYF.

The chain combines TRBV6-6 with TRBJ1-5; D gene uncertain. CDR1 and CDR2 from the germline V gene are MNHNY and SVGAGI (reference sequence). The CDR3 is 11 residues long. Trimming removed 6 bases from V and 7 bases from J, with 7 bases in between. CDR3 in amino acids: CASSKEQPQHF. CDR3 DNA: TGTGCCAGCAGCAAGGAACAGCCCCAGCATTTT.

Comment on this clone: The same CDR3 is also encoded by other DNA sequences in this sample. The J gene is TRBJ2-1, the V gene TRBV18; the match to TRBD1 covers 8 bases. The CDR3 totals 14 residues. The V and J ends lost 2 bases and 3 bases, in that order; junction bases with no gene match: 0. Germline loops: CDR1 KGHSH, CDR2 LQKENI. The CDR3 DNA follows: TGTGCCAGCTCACCAGGGACAGGCTACAATGAGCAGTTCTTC. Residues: CASSPGTGYNEQFF.